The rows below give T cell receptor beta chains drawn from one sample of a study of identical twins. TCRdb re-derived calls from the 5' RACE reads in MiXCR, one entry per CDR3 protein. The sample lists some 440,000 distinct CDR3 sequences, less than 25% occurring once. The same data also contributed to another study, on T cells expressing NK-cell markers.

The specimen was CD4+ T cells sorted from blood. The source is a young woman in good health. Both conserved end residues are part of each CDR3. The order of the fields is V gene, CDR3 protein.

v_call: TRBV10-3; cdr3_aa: CAIGDSNQPQHF
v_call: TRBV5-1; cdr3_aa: CASSLTGNSYEQYF
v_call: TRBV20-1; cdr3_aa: CSARDLGGGGNTGELFF
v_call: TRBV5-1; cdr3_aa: CASSLGLADYSYEQYF
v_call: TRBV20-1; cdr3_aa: CSARTSGSYEQYF
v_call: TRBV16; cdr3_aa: CASSLGYLVGGQETQYF
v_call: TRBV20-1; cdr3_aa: CSALREGSEQYF
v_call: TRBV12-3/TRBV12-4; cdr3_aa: CASSRTAVNTEAFF
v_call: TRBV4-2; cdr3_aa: CASSQGGGEKTQYF
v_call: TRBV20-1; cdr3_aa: CSAQSGGYNEQFF
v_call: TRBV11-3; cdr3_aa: CASSFASGSQETQYF
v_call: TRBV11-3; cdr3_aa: CASSPWANSPLHF
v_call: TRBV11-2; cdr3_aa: CASSLVGTSVTEQYF
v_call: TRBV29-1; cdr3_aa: CSVSGWVNTEAFF
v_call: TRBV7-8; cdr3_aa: CASTRDGTQYF
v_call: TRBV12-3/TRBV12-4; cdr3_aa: CASSLLPGGSYEQYF
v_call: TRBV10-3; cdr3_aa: CAIADNAGAYEQYF
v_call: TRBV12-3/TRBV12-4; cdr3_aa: CAGRDRNTGELFF
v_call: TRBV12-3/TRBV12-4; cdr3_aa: CASSQRTGFFSPLHF
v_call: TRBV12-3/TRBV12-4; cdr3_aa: CASSLDRGPTDTQYF
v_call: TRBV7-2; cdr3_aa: CASSPLGLAGGNEQFF
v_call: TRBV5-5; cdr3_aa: CASSLRRERPGELFF
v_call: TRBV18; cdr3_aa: CASSRRDSQETQYF
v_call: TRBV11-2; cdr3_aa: CASRLVAGGDTQYF
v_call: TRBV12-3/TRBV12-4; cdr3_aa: CASRPGLDEQFF
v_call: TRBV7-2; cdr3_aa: CASSLEGFSYNEQFF
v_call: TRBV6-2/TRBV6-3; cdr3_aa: CASSLLRTGRTEAFF
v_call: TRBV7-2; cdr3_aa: CASSFKREGNEQFF
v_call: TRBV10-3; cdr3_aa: CAIKTGYDEQYF
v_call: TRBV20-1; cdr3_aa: CSALTTDYSYEQYF
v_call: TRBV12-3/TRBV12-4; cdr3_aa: CASSLRATQYF
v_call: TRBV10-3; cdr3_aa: CAISDGGSSGYNEQFF
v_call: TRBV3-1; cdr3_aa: CASSSRLIYGYTF
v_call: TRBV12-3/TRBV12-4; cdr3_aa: CASSPRGLVYGYTF
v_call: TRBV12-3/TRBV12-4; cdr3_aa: CASSLQDSYSPLHF
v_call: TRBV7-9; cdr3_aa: CASSSTSSETQYF
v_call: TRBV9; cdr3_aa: CASSVLGVNEKLFF
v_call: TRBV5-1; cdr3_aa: CASSPENGGFNTEAFF
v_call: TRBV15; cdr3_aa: CATSGSGLAAIGELFF
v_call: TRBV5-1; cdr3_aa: CASSSPDGYNEQFF
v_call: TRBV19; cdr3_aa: CAASSSIWGRGDEQFF
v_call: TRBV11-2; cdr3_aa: CASSTGTVPAYEQYF
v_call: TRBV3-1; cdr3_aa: CASSQGMGTPGELFF
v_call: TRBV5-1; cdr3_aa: CASSQAGLAGGHGYVQFF
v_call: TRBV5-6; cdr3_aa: CASRYTMDPRAFSNTGELFF
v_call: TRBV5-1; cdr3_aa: CASSLMTGSYNEQFF
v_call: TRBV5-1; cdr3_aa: CASTSLPGRDYGYTF
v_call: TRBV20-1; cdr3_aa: CSASRATTNEKLFF
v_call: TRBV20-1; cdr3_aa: CSARGQGGTEAFF
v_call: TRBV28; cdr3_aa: CASSQPGTRELFF
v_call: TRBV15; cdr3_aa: CATSPRLSDTQYF
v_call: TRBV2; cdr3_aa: CASSGLGEQSF
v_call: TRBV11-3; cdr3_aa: CASSFSQKQETQYF
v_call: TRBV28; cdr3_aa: CASKIARGEQFF
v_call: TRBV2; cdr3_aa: CASRRERTVDTQYF
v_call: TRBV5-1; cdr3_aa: CASSPRDREGYGYTF
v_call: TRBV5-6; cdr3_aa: CASSLRQKELFF
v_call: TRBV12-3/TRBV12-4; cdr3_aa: CASMSGTAFF
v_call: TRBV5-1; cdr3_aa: CASSLVSGRASYEQYF